These T cell receptor beta chains were read from a single sample in a study of graft-versus-host responses after intestinal transplantation. The protocol was immunoSEQ multiplex PCR, while the TCRdb copy is restricted to in-frame clones and leaves out a portion. The table records 150,000 or so clones, 80% to 95% of them present only once. What these receptors recognize is not known. Sequencing used unstimulated CD4+ T cells sorted from spleen or lymph node cells, obtained before intestinal transplant. All receptors come from a human donor who received an intestinal transplant. CDR3s include the opening cysteine and the closing phenylalanine or tryptophan. The D gene is left open where the match is weak. The listing skips clone size in some rows; elsewhere it reads once, few, many or a size class.

>NA|TRBJ2-3|TRBV5-1|few
TGCGCCAGCAGCTTGGTAGGAGCCGCAGGAGGGGTAGATACGCAGTATTTT
CASSLVGAAGGVDTQYF
>TRBD2|TRBJ2-1|TRBV7-2|NA
TGTGCCAGCAGCTCTACGACTAGCGGGAGGATCTTC
CASSSTTSGRIF
>TRBD2|TRBJ2-1|TRBV18|once
TGTGCCAGCTCACCCGGACTAGCTGGCCACCCATACAATGAGCAGTTCTTC
CASSPGLAGHPYNEQFF
>TRBD1|TRBJ1-3|TRBV28|NA
TGTGCCAGCAGTAGAAGACAGGGCGCTGGAAACACCATATATTTT
CASSRRQGAGNTIYF
>NA|TRBJ2-6|TRBV28|NA
TGTGCCAGTCGCTCTGGGGCCAACGTCCTGACTTTC
CASRSGANVLTF
>NA|TRBJ2-7|TRBV5-6|NA
TGTGCCAGCAGCTTGGGTCCAGAAAACTACGAGCAGTACTTC
CASSLGPENYEQYF
>TRBD1|TRBJ1-2|TRBV6-1|NA
TGTGCCAGCAGTGAGGCAGGGGGCTATGGCTACACCTTC
CASSEAGGYGYTF
>TRBD1|TRBJ1-5|TRBV10-1|NA
TGCGCCAGCAGGGTCGACAGGGACAATCAGCCCCAGCATTTT
CASRVDRDNQPQHF
>TRBD2|TRBJ2-5|TRBV4-1|NA
TGCGCCAGCAGCCAAGAGGCTAGCGGGAGTGGGACCCGGTACTTC
CASSQEASGSGTRYF
>NA|TRBJ2-3|TRBV9|NA
TGTGCCAGCAGCGTAGATGGTAGCACAGATACGCAGTATTTT
CASSVDGSTDTQYF
>NA|TRBJ1-1|TRBV29-1|NA
TGCAGCGTTGCTAAAATGAACACTGAAGCTTTCTTT
CSVAKMNTEAFF
>NA|TRBJ1-1|TRBV28|NA
TGTGCCAGCGATGGGGGGGGCGCGGTGAACACTGAAGCTTTCTTT
CASDGGGAVNTEAFF
>NA|TRBJ1-2|TRBV9|NA
TGTGCCAGCAGCAGGTTCAGGGAAAACTATGGCTACACCTTC
CASSRFRENYGYTF
>NA|TRBJ2-1|TRBV2|NA
TGTGCCAGCAGTGAATCCTGGGGGTACAATGAGCAGTTCTTC
CASSESWGYNEQFF
>NA|TRBJ1-1|TRBV19|NA
TGTGCCAGTAGTATAGGTCCAGGTTTGAACACTGAAGCTTTCTTT
CASSIGPGLNTEAFF
>TRBD2|TRBJ2-3|TRBV7-3|NA
TGTGCCAGCAGCAGACCCGGGGGGGATAGAGATACGCAGTATTTT
CASSRPGGDRDTQYF
>NA|TRBJ1-5|TRBV4-1|NA
TGCGCCAGCAGCCGATTCCAGGAAAATCAGCCCCAGCATTTT
CASSRFQENQPQHF
>NA|TRBJ1-1|TRBV7-9|NA
TGTGCCAGCAGCTTAGCCGGCCTGAACACTGAAGCTTTCTTT
CASSLAGLNTEAFF
>NA|TRBJ1-1|TRBV9|NA
TGTGCCAGCAGCGTAACGGGGGCGCCAGGCACTGAAGCTTTCTTT
CASSVTGAPGTEAFF
>TRBD1|TRBJ2-7|TRBV11-3|NA
TGTGCCAGCTCAGCAGGGGGCGGCGACGAGCAGTACTTC
CASSAGGGDEQYF
>NA|TRBJ2-2|TRBV2|NA
TGTGCCAGTAAACAGGGGAGGAGCACCGGGGAGCTGTTTTTT
CASKQGRSTGELFF
>NA|TRBJ2-6|TRBV30|NA
TGTGCCCGACGGATCTCTGGGGCCAACGTCCTGACTTTC
CARRISGANVLTF
>NA|TRBJ1-3|TRBV6-5|NA
TGTGCCAGCAGTTACTCGGGCGGGACATTCGGAAACACCATATATTTT
CASSYSGGTFGNTIYF
>TRBD2|TRBJ2-7|TRBV7-2|NA
TGTGCCAGCAGCTTAGTTAGTGGGGGACTAGCGGGATTGTACGAGCAGTACTTC
CASSLVSGGLAGLYEQYF
>NA|TRBJ2-2|TRBV28|few
TGTGCCAGCAGTCCCGGGACCACGAACACCGGGGAGCTGTTTTTT
CASSPGTTNTGELFF
>TRBD1|TRBJ2-3|TRBV5-1|NA
TGCGCCAGCAGCTTGGGTCTCGACAGGGAGCAGTATTTT
CASSLGLDREQYF
>NA|TRBJ2-7|TRBV18|NA
TGTGCCAGCTCACCATTTCCCAGGAGCTCCTACGAGCAGTACTTC
CASSPFPRSSYEQYF